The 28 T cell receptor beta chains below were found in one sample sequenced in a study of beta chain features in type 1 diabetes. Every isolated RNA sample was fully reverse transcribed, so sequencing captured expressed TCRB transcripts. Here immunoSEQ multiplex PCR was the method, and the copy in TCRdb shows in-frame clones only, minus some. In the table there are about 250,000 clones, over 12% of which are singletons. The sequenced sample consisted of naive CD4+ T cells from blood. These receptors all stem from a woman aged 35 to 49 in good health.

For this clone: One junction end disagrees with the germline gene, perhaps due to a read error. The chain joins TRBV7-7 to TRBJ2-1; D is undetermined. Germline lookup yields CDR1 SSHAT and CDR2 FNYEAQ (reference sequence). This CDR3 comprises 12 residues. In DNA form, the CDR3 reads TGTGCTAGCAGCTTAGATAACGGTGAGCAGTTCTTC. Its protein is CASSLDNGEQFF.

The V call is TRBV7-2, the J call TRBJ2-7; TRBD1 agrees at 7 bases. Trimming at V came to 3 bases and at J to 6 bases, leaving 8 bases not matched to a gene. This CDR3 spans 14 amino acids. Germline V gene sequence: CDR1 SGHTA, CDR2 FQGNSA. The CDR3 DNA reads TGTGCCAGCAGCTTCGCGACAGGGTTGAGCGAGCAGTACTTC. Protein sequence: CASSFATGLSEQYF.

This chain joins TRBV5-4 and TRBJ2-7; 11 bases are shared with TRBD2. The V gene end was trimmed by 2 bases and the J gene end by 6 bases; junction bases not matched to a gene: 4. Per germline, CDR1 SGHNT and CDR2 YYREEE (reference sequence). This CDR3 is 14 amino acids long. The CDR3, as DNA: TGTGCCAGCAGCTTTAGCGGGGGGGCCCCCGAGCAGTACTTC. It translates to CASSFSGGAPEQYF.

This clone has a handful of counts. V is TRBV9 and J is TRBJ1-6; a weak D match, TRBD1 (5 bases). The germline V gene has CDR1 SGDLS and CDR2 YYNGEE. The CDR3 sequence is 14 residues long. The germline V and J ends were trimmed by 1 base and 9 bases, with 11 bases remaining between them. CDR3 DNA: TGTGCCAGCAGCGTACGGACAACTGGTTCACCCCTCCACTTT. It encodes CASSVRTTGSPLHF.

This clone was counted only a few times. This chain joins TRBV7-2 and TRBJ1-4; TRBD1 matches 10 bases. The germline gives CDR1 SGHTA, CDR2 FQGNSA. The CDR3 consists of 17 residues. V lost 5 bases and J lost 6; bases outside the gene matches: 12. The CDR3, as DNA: TGTGCCAGCAGCCTAAACCCTCCCGGGACAGGGGATGAAAAACTGTTTTTT. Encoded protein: CASSLNPPGTGDEKLFF.

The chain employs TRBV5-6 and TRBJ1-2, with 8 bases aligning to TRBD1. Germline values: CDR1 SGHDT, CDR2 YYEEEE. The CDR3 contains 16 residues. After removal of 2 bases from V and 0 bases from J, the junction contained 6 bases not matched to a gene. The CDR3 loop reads CASSFTQGAANYGYTF. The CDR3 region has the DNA TGTGCCAGCAGCTTCACCCAGGGGGCTGCTAACTATGGCTACACCTTC. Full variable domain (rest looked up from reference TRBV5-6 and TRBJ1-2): DAGVTQSPTHLIKTRGQQVTLRCSPKSGHDTVSWYQQALGQGPQFIFQYYEEEERQRGNFPDRFSGHQFPNYSSELNVNALLLGDSALYLCASSFTQGAANYGYTFGSGTRLTVV.

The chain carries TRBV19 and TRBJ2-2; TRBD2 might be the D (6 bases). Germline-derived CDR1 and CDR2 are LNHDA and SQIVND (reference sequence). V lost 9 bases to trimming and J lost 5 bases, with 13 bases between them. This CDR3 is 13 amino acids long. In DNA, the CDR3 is TGTGCCAGCCGGCAGCGGGCGACCGGGGAGCTGTTTTTT. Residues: CASRQRATGELFF.

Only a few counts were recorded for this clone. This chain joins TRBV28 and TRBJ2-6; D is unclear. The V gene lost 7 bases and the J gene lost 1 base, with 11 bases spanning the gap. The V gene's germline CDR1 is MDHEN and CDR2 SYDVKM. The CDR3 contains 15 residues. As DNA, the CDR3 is TGTGCCAGCAAGACGCAGGTGTCTGGGGCCAACGTCCTGACTTTC. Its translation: CASKTQVSGANVLTF.

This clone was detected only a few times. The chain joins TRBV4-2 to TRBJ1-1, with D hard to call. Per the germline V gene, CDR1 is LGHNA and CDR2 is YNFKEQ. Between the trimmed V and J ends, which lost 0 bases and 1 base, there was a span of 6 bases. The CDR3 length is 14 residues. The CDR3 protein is CASSQEQKNTEAFF. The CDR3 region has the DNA TGTGCCAGCAGCCAAGAACAGAAGAACACTGAAGCTTTCTTT.

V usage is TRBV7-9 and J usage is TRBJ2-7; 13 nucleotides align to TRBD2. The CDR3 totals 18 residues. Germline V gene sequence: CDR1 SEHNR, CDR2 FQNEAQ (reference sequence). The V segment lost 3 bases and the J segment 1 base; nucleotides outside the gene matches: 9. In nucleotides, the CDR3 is TGTGCCAGCAGCTTTGGACTAGCGGGGGCGGGCATTTCCTACGAGCAGTACTTC. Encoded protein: CASSFGLAGAGISYEQYF.

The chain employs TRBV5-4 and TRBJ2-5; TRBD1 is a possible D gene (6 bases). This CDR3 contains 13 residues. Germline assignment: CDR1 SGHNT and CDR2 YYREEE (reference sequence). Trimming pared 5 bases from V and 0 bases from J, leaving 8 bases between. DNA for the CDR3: TGTGCCAGCAGACGGACAGACCAAGAGACCCAGTACTTC. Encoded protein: CASRRTDQETQYF.

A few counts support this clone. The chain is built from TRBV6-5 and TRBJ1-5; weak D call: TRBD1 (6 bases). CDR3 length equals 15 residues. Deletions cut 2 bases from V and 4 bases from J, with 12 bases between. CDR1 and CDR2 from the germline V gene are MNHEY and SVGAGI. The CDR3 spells CASSYSRGRNQPQHF. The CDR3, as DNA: TGTGCCAGCAGTTACAGCAGGGGCCGAAATCAGCCCCAGCATTTT.

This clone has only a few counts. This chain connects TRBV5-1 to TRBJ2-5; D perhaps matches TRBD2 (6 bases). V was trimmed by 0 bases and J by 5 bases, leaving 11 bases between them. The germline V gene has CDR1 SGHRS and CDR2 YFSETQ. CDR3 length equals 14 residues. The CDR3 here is CASSLELAGETQYF. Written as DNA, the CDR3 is TGCGCCAGCAGCTTGGAACTAGCAGGGGAGACCCAGTACTTC.

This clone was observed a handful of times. Written as DNA, the CDR3 is TGTGCCAGCTCACCGGGTGGGAGAGCCTACGAGCAGTACTTC. It codes for CASSPGGRAYEQYF. This chain connects TRBV18 to TRBJ2-7, with D perhaps matching TRBD2 (5 bases). Germline V gene sequence: CDR1 KGHSH, CDR2 LQKENI. Trimming took off 3 bases at V and 2 bases at J, with 11 bases between the two ends. The CDR3 is made up of 14 amino acids.

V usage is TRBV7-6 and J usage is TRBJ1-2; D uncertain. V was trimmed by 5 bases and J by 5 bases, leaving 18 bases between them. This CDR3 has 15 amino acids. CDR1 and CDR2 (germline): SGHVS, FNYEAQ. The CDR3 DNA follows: TGTGCCAGCAGCCCGGTGGGCGGGGTAGAGTATGGCTACACCTTC. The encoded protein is CASSPVGGVEYGYTF.

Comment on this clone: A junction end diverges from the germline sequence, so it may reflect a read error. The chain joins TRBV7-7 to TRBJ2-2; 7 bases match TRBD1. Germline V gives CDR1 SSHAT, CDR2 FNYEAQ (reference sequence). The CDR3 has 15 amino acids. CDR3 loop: CASSFDRAVAGELFF. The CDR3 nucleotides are TGTGCTAGCAGCTTTGACAGGGCTGTGGCCGGGGAGCTGTTTTTT. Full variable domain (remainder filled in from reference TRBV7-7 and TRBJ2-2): GAGVSQSPRYKVTKRGQDVTLRCDPISSHATLYWYQQALGQGPEFLTYFNYEAQPDKSGLPSDRFSAERPEGSISTLTIQRTEQRDSAMYRCASSFDRAVAGELFFGEGSRLTVL.

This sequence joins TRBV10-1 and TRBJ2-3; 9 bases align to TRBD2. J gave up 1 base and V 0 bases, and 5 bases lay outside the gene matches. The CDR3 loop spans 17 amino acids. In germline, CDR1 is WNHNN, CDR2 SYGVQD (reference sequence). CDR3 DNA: TGCGCCAGCAGTGAGTCTCGGATAGCGGGGGGCACAGATACGCAGTATTTT. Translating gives CASSESRIAGGTDTQYF.

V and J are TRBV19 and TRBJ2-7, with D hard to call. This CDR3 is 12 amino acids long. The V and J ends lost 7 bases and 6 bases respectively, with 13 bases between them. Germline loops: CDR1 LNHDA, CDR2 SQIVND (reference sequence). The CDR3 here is CASNEVYGEQYF. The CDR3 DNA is TGTGCCAGTAACGAGGTATATGGCGAGCAGTACTTC. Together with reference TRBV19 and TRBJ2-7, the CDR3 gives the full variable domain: DGGITQSPKYLFRKEGQNVTLSCEQNLNHDAMYWYRQDPGQGLRLIYYSQIVNDFQKGDIAEGYSVSREKKESFPLTVTSAQKNPTAFYLCASNEVYGEQYFGPGTRLTVT.

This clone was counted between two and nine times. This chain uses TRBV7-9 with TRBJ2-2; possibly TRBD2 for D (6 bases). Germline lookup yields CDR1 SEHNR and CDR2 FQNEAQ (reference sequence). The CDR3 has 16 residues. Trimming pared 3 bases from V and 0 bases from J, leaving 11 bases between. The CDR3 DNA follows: TGTGCCAGCAGCTTCTCCGGGACTCCGAACACCGGGGAGCTGTTTTTT. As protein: CASSFSGTPNTGELFF.

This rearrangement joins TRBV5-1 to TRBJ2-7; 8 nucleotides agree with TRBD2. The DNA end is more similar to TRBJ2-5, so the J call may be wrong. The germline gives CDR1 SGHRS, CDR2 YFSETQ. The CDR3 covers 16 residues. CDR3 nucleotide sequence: TGCGCCAGCAGCTTGATGATAGCGGGGACCCAAGAGACCCAGTACTTC. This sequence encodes CASSLMIAGTQETQYF.

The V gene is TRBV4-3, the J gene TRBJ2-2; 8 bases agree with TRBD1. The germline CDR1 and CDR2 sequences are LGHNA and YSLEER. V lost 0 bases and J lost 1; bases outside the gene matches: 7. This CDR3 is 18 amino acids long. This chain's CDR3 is CASSQEGLDRGNTGELFF. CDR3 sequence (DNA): TGCGCCAGCAGCCAAGAAGGCCTTGACAGGGGGAACACCGGGGAGCTGTTTTTT.

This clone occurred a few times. This CDR3 reads CASKPVSGNTIYF. CDR3 nucleotide sequence: TGCGCCAGCAAGCCGGTCTCTGGAAACACCATATATTTT. The chain links TRBV5-1 to TRBJ1-3, with unresolved D. The V gene's germline CDR1 is SGHRS and CDR2 YFSETQ. Trimming removed 6 bases at V and 0 bases at J, with 7 bases between. The CDR3 is made up of 13 amino acids.

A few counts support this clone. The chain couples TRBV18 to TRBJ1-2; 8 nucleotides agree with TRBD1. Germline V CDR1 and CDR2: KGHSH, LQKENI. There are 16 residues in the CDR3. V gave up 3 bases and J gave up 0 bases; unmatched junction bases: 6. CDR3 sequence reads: CASSPRTGRANYGYTF. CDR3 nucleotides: TGTGCCAGCTCACCCCGGACAGGGAGAGCTAACTATGGCTACACCTTC.

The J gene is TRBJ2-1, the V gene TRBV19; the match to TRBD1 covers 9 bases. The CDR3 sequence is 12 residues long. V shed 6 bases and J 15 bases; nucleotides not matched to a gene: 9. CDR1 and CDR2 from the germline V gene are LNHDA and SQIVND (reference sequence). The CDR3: CASRRGGTGMFF. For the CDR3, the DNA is TGTGCCAGTAGGAGGGGGGGGACAGGGATGTTCTTC.

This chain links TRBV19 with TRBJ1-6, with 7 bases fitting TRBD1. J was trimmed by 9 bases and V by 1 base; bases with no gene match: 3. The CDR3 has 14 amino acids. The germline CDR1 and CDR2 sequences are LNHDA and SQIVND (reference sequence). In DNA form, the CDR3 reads TGTGCCAGTAGTATAGGAGGGGGCGGTTCACCCCTCCACTTT. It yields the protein CASSIGGGGSPLHF.

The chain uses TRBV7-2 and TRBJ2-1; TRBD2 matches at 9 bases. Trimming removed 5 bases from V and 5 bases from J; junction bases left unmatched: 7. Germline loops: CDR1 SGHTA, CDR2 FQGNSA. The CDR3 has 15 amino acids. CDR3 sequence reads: CASSLIAGANNEQFF. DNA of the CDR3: TGTGCCAGCAGCCTTATAGCGGGGGCAAACAATGAGCAGTTCTTC.

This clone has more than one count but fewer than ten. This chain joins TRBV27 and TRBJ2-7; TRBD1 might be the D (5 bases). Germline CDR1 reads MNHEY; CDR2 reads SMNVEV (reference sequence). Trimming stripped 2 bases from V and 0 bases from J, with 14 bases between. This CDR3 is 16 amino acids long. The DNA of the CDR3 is TGTGCCAGCAGTTTAAGTTCCGGACAACTCTCCTACGAGCAGTACTTC. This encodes CASSLSSGQLSYEQYF.

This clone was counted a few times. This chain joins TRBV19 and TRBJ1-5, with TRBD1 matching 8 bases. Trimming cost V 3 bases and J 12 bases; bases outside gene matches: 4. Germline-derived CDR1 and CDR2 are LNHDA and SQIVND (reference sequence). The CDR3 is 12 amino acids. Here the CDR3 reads CASSITGGNQHF. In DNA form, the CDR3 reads TGTGCCAGTAGTATTACAGGGGGGAACCAGCATTTT.